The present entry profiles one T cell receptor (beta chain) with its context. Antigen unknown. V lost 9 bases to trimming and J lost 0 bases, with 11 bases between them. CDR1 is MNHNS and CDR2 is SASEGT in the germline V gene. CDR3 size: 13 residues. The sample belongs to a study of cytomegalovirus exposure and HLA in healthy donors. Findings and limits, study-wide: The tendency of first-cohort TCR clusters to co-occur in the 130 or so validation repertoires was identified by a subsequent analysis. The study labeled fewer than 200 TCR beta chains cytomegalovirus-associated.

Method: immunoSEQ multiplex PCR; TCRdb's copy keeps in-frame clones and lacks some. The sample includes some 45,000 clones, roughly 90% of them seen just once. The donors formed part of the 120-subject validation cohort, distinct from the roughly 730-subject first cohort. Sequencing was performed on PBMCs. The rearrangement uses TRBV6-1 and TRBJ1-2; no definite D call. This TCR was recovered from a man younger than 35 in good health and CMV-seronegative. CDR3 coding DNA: TGTGCCAGTGACTACGGTACTAACTATGGCTACACCTTC. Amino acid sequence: CASDYGTNYGYTF.